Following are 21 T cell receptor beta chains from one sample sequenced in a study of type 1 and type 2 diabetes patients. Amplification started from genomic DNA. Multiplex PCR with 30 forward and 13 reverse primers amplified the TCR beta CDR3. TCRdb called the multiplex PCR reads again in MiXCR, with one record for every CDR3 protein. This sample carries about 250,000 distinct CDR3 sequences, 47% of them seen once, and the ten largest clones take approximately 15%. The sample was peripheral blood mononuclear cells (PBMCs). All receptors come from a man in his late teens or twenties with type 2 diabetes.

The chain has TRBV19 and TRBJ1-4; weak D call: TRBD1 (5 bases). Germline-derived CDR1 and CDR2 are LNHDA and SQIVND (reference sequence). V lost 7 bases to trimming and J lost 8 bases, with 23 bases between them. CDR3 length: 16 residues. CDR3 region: CASKTSGGRNREKLFF. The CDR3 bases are TGTGCCAGTAAGACCTCGGGGGGACGGAATCGGGAAAAACTGTTTTTT.

The CDR3 nucleotides read TGCAGTGCTAGAGATCAGGGGGATGAGCAGTTCTTC. Translation: CSARDQGDEQFF. V gene TRBV20-1 combines with J gene TRBJ2-1; 7 nucleotides line up with TRBD1. The V gene's germline CDR1 is DFQATT and CDR2 SNEGSKA (reference sequence). The V gene end was trimmed by 0 bases and the J gene end by 8 bases; junction bases not matched to a gene: 1. The CDR3 extends over 12 amino acids.

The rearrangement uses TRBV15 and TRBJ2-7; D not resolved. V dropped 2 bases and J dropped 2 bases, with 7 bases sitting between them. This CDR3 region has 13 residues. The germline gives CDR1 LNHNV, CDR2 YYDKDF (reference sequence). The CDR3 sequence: CATSRIGPYEQYF. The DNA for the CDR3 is TGTGCCACCAGCAGAATAGGGCCCTACGAGCAGTACTTC.

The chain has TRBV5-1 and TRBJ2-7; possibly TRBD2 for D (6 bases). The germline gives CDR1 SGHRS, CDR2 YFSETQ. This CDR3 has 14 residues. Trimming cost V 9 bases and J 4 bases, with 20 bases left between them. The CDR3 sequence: CATSLVPGRYEQYF. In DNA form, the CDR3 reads TGCGCCACCTCTCTAGTCCCAGGGAGGTACGAGCAGTACTTC.

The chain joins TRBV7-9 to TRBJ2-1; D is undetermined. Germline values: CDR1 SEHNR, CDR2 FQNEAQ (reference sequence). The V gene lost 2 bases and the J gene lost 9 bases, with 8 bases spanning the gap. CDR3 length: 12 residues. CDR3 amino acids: CASSLNFGEQFF. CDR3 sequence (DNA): TGTGCCAGCAGCTTAAATTTCGGTGAGCAGTTCTTC.

The chain's CDR3 is CASSPPRDTQYF. Here the CDR3 DNA reads TGTGCCAGCAGCCCCCCGAGAGATACCCAGTACTTC. V and J are TRBV12-3 or TRBV12-4 and TRBJ2-5; no clear D. The CDR3 loop spans 12 amino acids. Trimming took off 6 bases at V and 8 bases at J, with 13 bases between the two ends.

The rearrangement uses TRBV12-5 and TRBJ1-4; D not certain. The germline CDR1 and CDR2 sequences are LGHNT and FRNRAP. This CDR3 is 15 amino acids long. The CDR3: CASRQSGEVAEKLFF. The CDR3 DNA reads TGTGCCAGCAGGCAATCAGGCGAAGTGGCTGAAAAACTGTTTTTT.

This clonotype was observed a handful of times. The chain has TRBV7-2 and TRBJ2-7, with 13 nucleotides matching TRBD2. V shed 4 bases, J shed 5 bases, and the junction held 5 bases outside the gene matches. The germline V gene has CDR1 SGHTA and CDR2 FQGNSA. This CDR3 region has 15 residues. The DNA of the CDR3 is TGTGCCAGCAGCTCGAATGGACTAGCGGGAGACGAGCAGTACTTC. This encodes CASSSNGLAGDEQYF. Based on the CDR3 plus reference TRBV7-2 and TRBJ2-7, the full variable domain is GAGVSQSPSNKVTEKGKDVELRCDPISGHTALYWYRQSLGQGLEFLIYFQGNSAPDKSGLPSDRFSAERTGGSVSTLTIQRTQQEDSAVYLCASSSNGLAGDEQYFGPGTRLTVT.

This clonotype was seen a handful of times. CDR3 sequence (DNA): TGTGCCAGCAGGGTAGGAACGGATACGCAGTATTTT. Encoded protein: CASRVGTDTQYF. The chain has TRBV2 and TRBJ2-3; no clear D. Trimming removed 6 bases from V and 6 bases from J, with 10 bases in between. CDR1 and CDR2 from the germline V gene are SNHLY and FYNNEI. The CDR3 covers 12 residues.

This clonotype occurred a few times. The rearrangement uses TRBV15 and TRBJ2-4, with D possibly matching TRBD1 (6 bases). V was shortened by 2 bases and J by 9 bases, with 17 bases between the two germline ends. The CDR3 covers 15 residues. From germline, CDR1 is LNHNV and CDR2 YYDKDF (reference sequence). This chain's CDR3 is CATSRTQGRGGIQYF. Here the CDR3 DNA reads TGTGCCACCAGCAGAACACAGGGCCGTGGAGGCATTCAGTACTTC. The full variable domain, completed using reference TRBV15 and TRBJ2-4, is DAMVIQNPRYQVTQFGKPVTLSCSQTLNHNVMYWYQQKSSQAPKLLFHYYDKDFNNEADTPDNFQSRRPNTSFCFLDIRSPGLGDTAMYLCATSRTQGRGGIQYFGAGTRLSVL.

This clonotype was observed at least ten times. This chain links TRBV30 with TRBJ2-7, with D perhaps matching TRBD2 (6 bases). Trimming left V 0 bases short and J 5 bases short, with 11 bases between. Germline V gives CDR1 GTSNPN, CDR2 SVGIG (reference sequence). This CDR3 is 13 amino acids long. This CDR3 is CAWSVLAGNEQYF. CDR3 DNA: TGTGCCTGGAGTGTACTTGCGGGGAACGAGCAGTACTTC.

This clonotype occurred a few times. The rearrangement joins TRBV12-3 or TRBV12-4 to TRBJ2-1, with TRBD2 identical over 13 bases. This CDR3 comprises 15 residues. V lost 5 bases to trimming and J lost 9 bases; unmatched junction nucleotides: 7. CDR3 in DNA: TGTGCCAGCAGTCTACTAGCGGGGGGGCTCGGTGAGCAGTTCTTC. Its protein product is CASSLLAGGLGEQFF.

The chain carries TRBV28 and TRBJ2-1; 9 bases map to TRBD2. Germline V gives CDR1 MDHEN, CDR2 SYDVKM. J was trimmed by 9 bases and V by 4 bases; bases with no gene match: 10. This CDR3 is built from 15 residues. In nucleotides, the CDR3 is TGTGCCAGCAGTTGGAGCCTAGCGGGACGCGTTGAGCAGTTCTTC. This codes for CASSWSLAGRVEQFF.

Written as DNA, the CDR3 is TGCGCCAGCACCGACAATAACGTTGAAGCTTTCTTT. Its translation is CASTDNNVEAFF. This sequence joins TRBV5-1 and TRBJ1-1; D gene unclear. Germline values: CDR1 SGHRS, CDR2 YFSETQ. CDR3 length: 12 residues. The germline V and J ends were trimmed by 6 bases and 7 bases, with 13 bases remaining between them.

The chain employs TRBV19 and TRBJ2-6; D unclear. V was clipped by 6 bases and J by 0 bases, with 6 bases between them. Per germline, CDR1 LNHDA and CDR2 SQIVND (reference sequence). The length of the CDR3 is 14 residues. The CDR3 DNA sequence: TGTGCCAGTAGATCGGGCTCTGGGGCCAACGTCCTGACTTTC. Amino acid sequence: CASRSGSGANVLTF.

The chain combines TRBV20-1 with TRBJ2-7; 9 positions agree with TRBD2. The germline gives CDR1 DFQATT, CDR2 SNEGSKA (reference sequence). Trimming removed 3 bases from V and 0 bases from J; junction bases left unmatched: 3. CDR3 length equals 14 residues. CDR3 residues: CSASRTSDSYEQYF. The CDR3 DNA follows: TGCAGTGCTAGTAGGACTAGCGACTCCTACGAGCAGTACTTC.

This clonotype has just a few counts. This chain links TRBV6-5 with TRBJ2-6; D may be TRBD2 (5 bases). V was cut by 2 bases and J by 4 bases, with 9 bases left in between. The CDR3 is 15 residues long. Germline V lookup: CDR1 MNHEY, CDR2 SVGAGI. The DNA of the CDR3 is TGTGCCAGCAGTTACGATGGAGGAGGGGCCAACGTCCTGACTTTC. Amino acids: CASSYDGGGANVLTF.

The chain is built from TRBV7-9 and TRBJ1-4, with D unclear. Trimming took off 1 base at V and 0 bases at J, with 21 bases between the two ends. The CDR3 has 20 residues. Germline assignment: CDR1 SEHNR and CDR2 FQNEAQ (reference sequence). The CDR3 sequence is CASSLDLQQHTISTNEKLFF. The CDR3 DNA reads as TGTGCCAGCAGCTTAGATCTCCAACAGCACACGATTTCAACTAATGAAAAACTGTTTTTT.

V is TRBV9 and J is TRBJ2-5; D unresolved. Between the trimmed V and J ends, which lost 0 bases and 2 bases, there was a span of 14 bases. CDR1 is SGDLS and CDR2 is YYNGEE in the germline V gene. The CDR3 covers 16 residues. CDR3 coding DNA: TGTGCCAGCAGCGTAGCTCTGGACCTAGGGCAAGAGACCCAGTACTTC. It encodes CASSVALDLGQETQYF.

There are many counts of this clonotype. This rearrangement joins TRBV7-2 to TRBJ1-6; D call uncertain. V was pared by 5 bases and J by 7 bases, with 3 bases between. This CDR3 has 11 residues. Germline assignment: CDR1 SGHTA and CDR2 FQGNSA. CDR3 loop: CASSHNSPLHF. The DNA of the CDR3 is TGTGCCAGCAGCCACAATTCACCCCTCCACTTT.

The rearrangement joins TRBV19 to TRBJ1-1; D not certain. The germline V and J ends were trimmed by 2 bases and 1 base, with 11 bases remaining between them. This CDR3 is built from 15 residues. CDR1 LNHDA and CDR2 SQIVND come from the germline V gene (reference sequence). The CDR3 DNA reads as TGTGCCAGTAGTATATGGAAGGTCCCGAACACTGAAGCTTTCTTT. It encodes CASSIWKVPNTEAFF.